This T cell receptor beta chain was found in a study of blood T cells in healthy people across ages. Overall study findings and caveats: Relative to aged donors, long-lived donors carried more naive CD4+ cells and displayed higher diversity.

Next came a second PCR, run for about 7 to 12 cycles, which used a sample-barcoded 5' primer along with a J-beta primer mix. A single record per CDR3 protein comes from TCRdb applying MiXCR to the 5' RACE reads. The sample lists about 1.4 million distinct CDR3 sequences, approximately 63% occurring once. On this clonotype itself: The target antigen is unknown.

Per germline, CDR1 MNHEY and CDR2 SMNVEV (reference sequence). CDR3 length equals 14 residues. Donation came from healthy Caucasian individuals in Russia who were aged 6 to 90. The V call is TRBV27, the J call TRBJ2-4; possible D gene TRBD2, 6 bases. The J call may not be correct, given that the DNA end is closer to TRBJ2-7. Sequencing was done on a sample of blood. The TCR comes from a man between 18 and 35 years old in good health. CDR3 sequence: CASTLSGFSYEQYF. CDR3 coding DNA: TGTGCCAGCACCCTGAGCGGGTTCTCCTACGAGCAGTACTTC.